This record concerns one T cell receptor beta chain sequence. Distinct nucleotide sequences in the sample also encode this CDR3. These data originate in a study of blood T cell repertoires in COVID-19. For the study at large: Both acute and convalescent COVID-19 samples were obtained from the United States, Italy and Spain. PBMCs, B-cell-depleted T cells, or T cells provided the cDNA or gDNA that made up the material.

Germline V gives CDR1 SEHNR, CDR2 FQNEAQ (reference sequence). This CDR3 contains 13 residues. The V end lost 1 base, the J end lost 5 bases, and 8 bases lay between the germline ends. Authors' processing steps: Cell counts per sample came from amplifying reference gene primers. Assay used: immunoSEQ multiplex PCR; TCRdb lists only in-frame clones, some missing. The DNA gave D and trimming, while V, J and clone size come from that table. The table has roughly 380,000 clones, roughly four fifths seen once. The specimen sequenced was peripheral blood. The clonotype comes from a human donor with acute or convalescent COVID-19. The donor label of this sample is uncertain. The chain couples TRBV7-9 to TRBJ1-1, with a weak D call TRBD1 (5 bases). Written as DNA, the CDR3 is TGTGCCAGCAGCTTAGGGGGCCGGACTGAAGCTTTCTTT. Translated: CASSLGGRTEAFF.